The rows below give T cell receptor beta chains drawn from one sample of a study of blood T cells in healthy people across ages. MiXCR, applied by TCRdb to the 5' RACE reads, yields one record per CDR3 protein. The sample carries over a million distinct CDR3 sequences, approximately 39% recorded once. The sequencing sample was made of blood. These receptors were obtained from a young woman in good health. The CDR3 runs from the conserved cysteine through the conserved F or W. D genes are given only for firm matches. Not every row has a clone size; where given, it reads once, few, many or a size class.

size	V	D	J	DNA	CDR3
.	TRBV28	TRBD2	TRBJ2-1	TGTGCCAGCATGAGCGGGGAGACCCAGTTCTTC	CASMSGETQFF
.	TRBV5-1	.	TRBJ2-1	TGCGCCAGCAGCCTCGCTCAACGGGGGAGCTACAATGAGCAGTTCTTC	CASSLAQRGSYNEQFF
few	TRBV7-2	.	TRBJ1-5	TGTGCCAGCAGCTACCGTCGGGATAGCAATCAGCCCCAGCATTTT	CASSYRRDSNQPQHF
.	TRBV7-9	.	TRBJ1-1	TGTGCCAGCAGCACCCGACAGAGCACTGAAGCTTTCTTT	CASSTRQSTEAFF
.	TRBV29-1	.	TRBJ2-1	TGCAGCGTGCAAAAGGGGGGCAATGAGCAGTTCTTC	CSVQKGGNEQFF
.	TRBV19	.	TRBJ2-5	TGTGCCAGTAGTATGGGACCTCAAGAGACCCAGTACTTC	CASSMGPQETQYF
.	TRBV7-9	.	TRBJ1-1	TGTGCCAGCAGCTGGGGTGGGGAATATACTGAAGCTTTCTTT	CASSWGGEYTEAFF
.	TRBV5-1	TRBD2	TRBJ2-1	TGCGCCAGCAGCAAAGAAACCGGGACTAGCGGGGGGGCCTCGCTTTCGAATGAGCAGTTCTTC	CASSKETGTSGGASLSNEQFF
few	TRBV20-1	.	TRBJ1-2	TGCAGTGCTAGAGGGCGGGTTGGGACCCCCCACTATGGCTACACCTTC	CSARGRVGTPHYGYTF
.	TRBV14	.	TRBJ2-5	TGTGCCAGCAGCCAAGGCCAGCATGAAGAGACCCAGTACTTC	CASSQGQHEETQYF
.	TRBV28	.	TRBJ2-7	TGTGCCAGCAGAGCCGGGATTTACAATGAGCAGTACTTC	CASRAGIYNEQYF
few	TRBV4-1	TRBD2	TRBJ2-3	TGCGCCAGCTCCAGGGGGACTAGCGGGGGGGTCACAGATACGCAGTATTTT	CASSRGTSGGVTDTQYF
few	TRBV20-1	.	TRBJ2-7	TGCAGTGCTAGCTTTCTGAATAGCTACGAGCAGTACTTC	CSASFLNSYEQYF
.	TRBV5-1	TRBD1	TRBJ2-3	TGCGCCAGCAGCTCGGAGCTACAGGGGGTCGGCACAGATACGCAGTATTTT	CASSSELQGVGTDTQYF
.	TRBV7-9	.	TRBJ2-1	TGTGCCAGCAGCGCATTCAGGGGAGAGTACAATGAGCAGTTCTTC	CASSAFRGEYNEQFF
.	TRBV27	.	TRBJ2-2	TGTGCCAGCAGTTTAATACAGGGCTCCGGGGAGCTGTTTTTT	CASSLIQGSGELFF
.	TRBV7-9	.	TRBJ2-4	TGTGCCAGCAGCTTAGTGGCGGAACGGGATGAGCAGTACTTC	CASSLVAERDEQYF
few	TRBV29-1	TRBD2	TRBJ2-7	TGCAGCGTTGATGGGGGGGGTAGCTCCTACGAGCAGTACTTC	CSVDGGGSSYEQYF
.	TRBV3-1	.	TRBJ2-5	TGTGCCAGCAGCCACTCCCAGTCCCGGCAGTACTTC	CASSHSQSRQYF
.	TRBV7-9	TRBD2	TRBJ2-1	TGTGCCAGCAGCCCCACGTCGGGAGGGCCCCACAATGAGCAGTTCTTC	CASSPTSGGPHNEQFF
.	TRBV7-9	.	TRBJ1-4	TGTGCCAGCAGCCGGGGGACGGTCGGTGAAAAACTGTTTTTT	CASSRGTVGEKLFF
.	TRBV4-3	TRBD1	TRBJ1-3	TGCGCCAGCAGCCAGCAGGGGGCTGGAAACACCATATATTTT	CASSQQGAGNTIYF